These T cell receptor beta chains were read from a single sample in a study of blood T cell repertoires in COVID-19. Assay used: immunoSEQ multiplex PCR; TCRdb lists only in-frame clones, some missing. The repertoire has about 120,000 clones, around 87% of them found once; the top ten carry 25% to 35%. Sequencing used peripheral blood. The receptor set was obtained from a woman aged 65 to 85 with acute or convalescent COVID-19. The CDR3 runs from the conserved cysteine through the conserved F or W. Each record gives: V gene, J gene, CDR3 length, clone size, D gene, CDR3 DNA, CDR3 protein. D genes are given only for firm matches. Rows give clone size only sometimes, using once, few, many, or a class for an expanded clone.

v_gene: TRBV6-5
j_gene: TRBJ1-5
len: 14
abundance: .
d_gene: .
CDR3nt: TGTGCCAGCAGCCCGGCGGTCGAAAATCAGCCCCAGCATTTT
CDR3aa: CASSPAVENQPQHF

v_gene: TRBV28
j_gene: TRBJ1-3
len: 15
abundance: .
d_gene: .
CDR3nt: TGTGCCAGCAGTTTATCAGGCAGCTCTGGAAACACCATATATTTT
CDR3aa: CASSLSGSSGNTIYF

v_gene: TRBV7-3
j_gene: TRBJ2-2
len: 17
abundance: .
d_gene: TRBD2
CDR3nt: TGTGCCAGCAGCAGAATTAGCGGGGGACCGAACACCGGGGAGCTGTTTTTT
CDR3aa: CASSRISGGPNTGELFF

v_gene: TRBV12-5
j_gene: TRBJ1-1
len: 15
abundance: .
d_gene: TRBD1
CDR3nt: TGTGCTAGTGGTTCGCGACAGGGAGTGAACACTGAAGCTTTCTTT
CDR3aa: CASGSRQGVNTEAFF

v_gene: TRBV5-1
j_gene: TRBJ2-3
len: 13
abundance: .
d_gene: .
CDR3nt: TGCGCCAGCAGCTTAGAGGGCACAGATACGCAGTATTTT
CDR3aa: CASSLEGTDTQYF

v_gene: TRBV9
j_gene: TRBJ2-5
len: 18
abundance: .
d_gene: TRBD2
CDR3nt: TGTGCCAGCAGCCCTGGGACTAGCGGGGGTCCCAGCCAAGAGACCCAGTACTTC
CDR3aa: CASSPGTSGGPSQETQYF

v_gene: TRBV15
j_gene: TRBJ1-6
len: 20
abundance: .
d_gene: .
CDR3nt: TGTGCCACCAGCAGACGGCGTGGGCAGACCTCTCCGGAATATAATTCACCCCTCCACTTT
CDR3aa: CATSRRRGQTSPEYNSPLHF

v_gene: TRBV7-9
j_gene: TRBJ2-2
len: 18
abundance: .
d_gene: TRBD2
CDR3nt: TGTGCCAGCAGCTTCCGGTGGGCTAGCGGGGATAACACCGGGGAGCTGTTTTTT
CDR3aa: CASSFRWASGDNTGELFF

v_gene: TRBV5-6
j_gene: TRBJ1-2
len: 15
abundance: .
d_gene: TRBD1
CDR3nt: TGTGCCAGCAGCGTCCGGGACAGGGAAGGTCTTGGCTACACCTTC
CDR3aa: CASSVRDREGLGYTF

v_gene: TRBV7-6
j_gene: TRBJ1-5
len: 14
abundance: .
d_gene: .
CDR3nt: TGTGCCAGCAGCTTAGGGGGGGTCCAGCAGCCCCAGCATTTT
CDR3aa: CASSLGGVQQPQHF

v_gene: TRBV19
j_gene: TRBJ2-7
len: 15
abundance: .
d_gene: TRBD1
CDR3nt: TGTGCCAGTAGTATCCGGGACAGGGGTGGATACGAGCAGTACTTC
CDR3aa: CASSIRDRGGYEQYF

v_gene: TRBV7-6
j_gene: TRBJ1-4
len: 17
abundance: .
d_gene: .
CDR3nt: TGTGCCAGCAGCTTAGCCCCCTCGGGGGGAGGTAATGAAAAACTGTTTTTT
CDR3aa: CASSLAPSGGGNEKLFF

v_gene: TRBV5-1
j_gene: TRBJ1-4
len: 15
abundance: .
d_gene: TRBD1
CDR3nt: TGCGCCAGCAGTTTGTCCGGGACAGGGGATGAAAAACTGTTTTTT
CDR3aa: CASSLSGTGDEKLFF

v_gene: TRBV7-8
j_gene: TRBJ1-5
len: 14
abundance: few
d_gene: TRBD1
CDR3nt: TGTGCCAGCAGCAAACAGGGGGTCAATCAGCCCCAGCATTTT
CDR3aa: CASSKQGVNQPQHF

v_gene: TRBV12-3/TRBV12-4
j_gene: TRBJ1-1
len: 13
abundance: .
d_gene: .
CDR3nt: TGTGCCAGCAGTTTTGGGGAGAGCACTGAAGCTTTCTTT
CDR3aa: CASSFGESTEAFF

v_gene: TRBV21-1
j_gene: TRBJ2-5
len: 15
abundance: .
d_gene: .
CDR3nt: TGTGCCAGCAGCAAGGAGCGGGGGGTTGACGAGACCCAGTACTTC
CDR3aa: CASSKERGVDETQYF